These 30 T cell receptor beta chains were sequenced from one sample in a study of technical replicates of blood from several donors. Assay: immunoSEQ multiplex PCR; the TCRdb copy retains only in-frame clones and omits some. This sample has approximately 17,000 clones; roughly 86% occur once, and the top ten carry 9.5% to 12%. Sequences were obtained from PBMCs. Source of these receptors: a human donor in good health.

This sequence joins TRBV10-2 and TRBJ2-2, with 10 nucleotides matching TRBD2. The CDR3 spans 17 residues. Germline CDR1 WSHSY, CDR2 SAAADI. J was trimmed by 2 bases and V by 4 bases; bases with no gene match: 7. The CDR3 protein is CASSGISGRINTGELFF. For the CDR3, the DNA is TGCGCCAGCAGTGGAATTAGCGGGAGGATTAACACCGGGGAGCTGTTTTTT.

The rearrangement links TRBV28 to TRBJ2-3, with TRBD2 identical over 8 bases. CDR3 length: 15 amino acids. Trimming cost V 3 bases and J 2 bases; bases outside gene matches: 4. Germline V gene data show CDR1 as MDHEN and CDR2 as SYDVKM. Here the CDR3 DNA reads TGTGCCAGCAGTTTCCGAGCGGGAGCCACAGATACGCAGTATTTT. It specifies CASSFRAGATDTQYF.

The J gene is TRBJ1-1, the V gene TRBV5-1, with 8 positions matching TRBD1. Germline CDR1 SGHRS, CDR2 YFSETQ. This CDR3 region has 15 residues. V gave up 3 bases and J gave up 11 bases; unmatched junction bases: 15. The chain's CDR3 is CASSSWTGRGGSAFF. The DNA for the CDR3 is TGCGCCAGCAGCTCATGGACAGGGAGGGGCGGGTCGGCTTTCTTT.

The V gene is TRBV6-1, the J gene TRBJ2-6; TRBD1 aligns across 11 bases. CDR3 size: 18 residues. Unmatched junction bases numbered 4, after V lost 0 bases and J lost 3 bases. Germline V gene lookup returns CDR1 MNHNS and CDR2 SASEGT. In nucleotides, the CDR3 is TGTGCCAGCAGTGAAGCTGGGACAGGGGGTGGTGGGGCCAACGTCCTGACTTTC. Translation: CASSEAGTGGGGANVLTF.

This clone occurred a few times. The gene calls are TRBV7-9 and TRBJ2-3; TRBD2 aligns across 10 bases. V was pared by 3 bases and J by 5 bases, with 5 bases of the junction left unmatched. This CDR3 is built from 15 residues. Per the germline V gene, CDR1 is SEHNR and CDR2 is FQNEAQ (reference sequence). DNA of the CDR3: TGTGCCAGCAGCTTGGGCGAGCGGGAGGGAGATACGCAGTATTTT. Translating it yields CASSLGEREGDTQYF.

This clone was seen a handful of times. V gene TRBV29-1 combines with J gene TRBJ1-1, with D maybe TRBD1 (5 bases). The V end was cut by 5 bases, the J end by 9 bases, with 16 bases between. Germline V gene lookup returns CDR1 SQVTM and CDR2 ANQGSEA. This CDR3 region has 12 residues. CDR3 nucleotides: TGCAGCGTTCAGGGTTTTGGAACCCAAGCTTTCTTT. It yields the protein CSVQGFGTQAFF.

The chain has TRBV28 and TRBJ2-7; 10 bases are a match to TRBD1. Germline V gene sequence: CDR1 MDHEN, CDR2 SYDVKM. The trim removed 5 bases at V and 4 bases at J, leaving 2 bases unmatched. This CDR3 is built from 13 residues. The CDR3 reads CASSRQGAYEQYF. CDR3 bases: TGTGCCAGCAGTAGACAGGGGGCTTACGAGCAGTACTTC.

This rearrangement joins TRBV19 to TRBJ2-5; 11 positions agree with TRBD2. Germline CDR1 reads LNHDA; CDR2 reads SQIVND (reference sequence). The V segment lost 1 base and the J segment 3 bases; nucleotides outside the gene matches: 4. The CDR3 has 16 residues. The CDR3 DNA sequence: TGTGCCAGTAGTATAGGGACTAGCGGGCATGAAGAGACCCAGTACTTC. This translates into CASSIGTSGHEETQYF. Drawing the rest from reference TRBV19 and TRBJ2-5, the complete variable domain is DGGITQSPKYLFRKEGQNVTLSCEQNLNHDAMYWYRQDPGQGLRLIYYSQIVNDFQKGDIAEGYSVSREKKESFPLTVTSAQKNPTAFYLCASSIGTSGHEETQYFGPGTRLLVL.

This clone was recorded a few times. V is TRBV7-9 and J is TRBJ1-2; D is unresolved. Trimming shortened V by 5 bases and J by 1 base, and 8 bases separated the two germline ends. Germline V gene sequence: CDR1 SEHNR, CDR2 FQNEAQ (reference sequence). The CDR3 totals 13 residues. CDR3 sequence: CASSVLSNYGYTF. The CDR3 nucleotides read TGTGCCAGCAGCGTGTTGAGTAACTATGGCTACACCTTC.

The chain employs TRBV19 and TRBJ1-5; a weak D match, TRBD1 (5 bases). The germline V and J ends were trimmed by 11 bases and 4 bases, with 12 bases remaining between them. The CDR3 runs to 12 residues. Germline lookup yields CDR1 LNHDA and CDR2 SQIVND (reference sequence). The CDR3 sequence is CARYKGNQPQHF. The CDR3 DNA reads TGTGCCCGTTACAAGGGGAATCAGCCCCAGCATTTT.

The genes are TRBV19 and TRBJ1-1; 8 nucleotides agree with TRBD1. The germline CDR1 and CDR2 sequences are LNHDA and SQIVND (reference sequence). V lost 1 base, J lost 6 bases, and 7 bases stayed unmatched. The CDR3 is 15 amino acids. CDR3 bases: TGTGCCAGTAGTATAGCGATGGACAGGGTGGCTGAAGCTTTCTTT. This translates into CASSIAMDRVAEAFF. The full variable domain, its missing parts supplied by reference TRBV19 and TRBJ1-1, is DGGITQSPKYLFRKEGQNVTLSCEQNLNHDAMYWYRQDPGQGLRLIYYSQIVNDFQKGDIAEGYSVSREKKESFPLTVTSAQKNPTAFYLCASSIAMDRVAEAFFGQGTRLTVV.

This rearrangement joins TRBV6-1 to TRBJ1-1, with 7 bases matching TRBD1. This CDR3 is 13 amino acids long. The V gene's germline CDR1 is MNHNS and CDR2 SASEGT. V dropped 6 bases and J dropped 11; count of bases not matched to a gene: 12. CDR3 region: CASREPGQRVAFF. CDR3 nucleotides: TGTGCCAGCAGGGAACCGGGACAGCGCGTCGCTTTCTTT.

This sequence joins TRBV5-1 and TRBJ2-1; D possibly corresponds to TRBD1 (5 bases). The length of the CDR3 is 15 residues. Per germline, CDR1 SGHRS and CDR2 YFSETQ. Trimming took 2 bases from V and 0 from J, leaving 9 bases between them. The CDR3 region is CASSFLDSSYNEQFF. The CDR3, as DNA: TGCGCCAGCAGCTTCCTCGACAGCTCCTACAATGAGCAGTTCTTC. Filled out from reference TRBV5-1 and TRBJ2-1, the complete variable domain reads KAGVTQTPRYLIKTRGQQVTLSCSPISGHRSVSWYQQTPGQGLQFLFEYFSETQRNKGNFPGRFSGRQFSNSRSEMNVSTLELGDSALYLCASSFLDSSYNEQFFGPGTRLTVL.

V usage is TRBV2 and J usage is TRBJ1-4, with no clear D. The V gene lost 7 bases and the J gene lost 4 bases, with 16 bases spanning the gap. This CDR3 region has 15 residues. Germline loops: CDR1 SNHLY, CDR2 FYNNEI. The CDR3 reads CASIGEAKDNEKLFF. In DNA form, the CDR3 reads TGTGCCAGCATCGGCGAGGCGAAGGATAATGAAAAACTGTTTTTT.

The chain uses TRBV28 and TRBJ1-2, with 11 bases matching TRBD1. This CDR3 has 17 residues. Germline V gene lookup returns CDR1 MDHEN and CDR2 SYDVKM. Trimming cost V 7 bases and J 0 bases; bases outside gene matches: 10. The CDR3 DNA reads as TGTGCCAGCACCCCCGGGACAGGGGGGCAAGCTAACTATGGCTACACCTTC. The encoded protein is CASTPGTGGQANYGYTF.

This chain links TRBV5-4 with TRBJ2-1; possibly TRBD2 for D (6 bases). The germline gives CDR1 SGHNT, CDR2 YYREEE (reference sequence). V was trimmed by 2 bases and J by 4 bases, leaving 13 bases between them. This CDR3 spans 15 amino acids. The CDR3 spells CASSFWVSGYNEQFF. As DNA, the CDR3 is TGTGCCAGCAGCTTTTGGGTTAGCGGATACAATGAGCAGTTCTTC. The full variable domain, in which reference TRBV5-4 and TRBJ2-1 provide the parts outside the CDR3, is ETGVTQSPTHLIKTRGQQVTLRCSSQSGHNTVSWYQQALGQGPQFIFQYYREEENGRGNFPPRFSGLQFPNYSSELNVNALELDDSALYLCASSFWVSGYNEQFFGPGTRLTVL.

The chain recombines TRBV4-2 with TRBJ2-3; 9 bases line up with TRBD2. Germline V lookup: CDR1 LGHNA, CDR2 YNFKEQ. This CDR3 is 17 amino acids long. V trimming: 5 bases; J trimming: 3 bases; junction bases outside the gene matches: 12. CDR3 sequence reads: CASSKGGGRALTDTQYF. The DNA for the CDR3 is TGTGCCAGCAGCAAGGGGGGCGGGAGGGCGTTAACAGATACGCAGTATTTT.

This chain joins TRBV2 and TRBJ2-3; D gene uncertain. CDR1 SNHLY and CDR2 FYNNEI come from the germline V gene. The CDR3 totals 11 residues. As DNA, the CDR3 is TGTGCTACCGGTAGTGGAGTTATTAGGTATTTT. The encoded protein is CATGSGVIRYF.

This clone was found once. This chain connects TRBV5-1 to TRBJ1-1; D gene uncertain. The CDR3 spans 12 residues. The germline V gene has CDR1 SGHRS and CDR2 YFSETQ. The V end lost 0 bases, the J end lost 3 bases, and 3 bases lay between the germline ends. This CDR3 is CASSLADTEAFF. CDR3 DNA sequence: TGCGCCAGCAGCTTGGCGGACACTGAAGCTTTCTTT.

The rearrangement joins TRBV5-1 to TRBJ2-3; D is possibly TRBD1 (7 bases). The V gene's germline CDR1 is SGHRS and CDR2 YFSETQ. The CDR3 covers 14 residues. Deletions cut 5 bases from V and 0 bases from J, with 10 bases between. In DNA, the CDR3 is TGCGCCAGCAGGCGGGACAGCAGCACAGATACGCAGTATTTT. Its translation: CASRRDSSTDTQYF.

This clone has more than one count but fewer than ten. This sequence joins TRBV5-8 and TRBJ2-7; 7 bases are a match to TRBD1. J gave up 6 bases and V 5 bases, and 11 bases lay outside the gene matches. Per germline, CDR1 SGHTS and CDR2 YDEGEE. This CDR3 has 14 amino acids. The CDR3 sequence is CASSPTGPRSEQYF. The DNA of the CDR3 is TGTGCCAGCAGTCCGACAGGGCCCCGTAGCGAGCAGTACTTC.

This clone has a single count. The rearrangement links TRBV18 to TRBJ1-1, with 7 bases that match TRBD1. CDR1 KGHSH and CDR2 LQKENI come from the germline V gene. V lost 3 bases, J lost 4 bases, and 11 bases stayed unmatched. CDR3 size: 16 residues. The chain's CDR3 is CASSPKQGRGVTEAFF. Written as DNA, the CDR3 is TGTGCCAGCTCACCCAAACAGGGGCGCGGTGTCACTGAAGCTTTCTTT.

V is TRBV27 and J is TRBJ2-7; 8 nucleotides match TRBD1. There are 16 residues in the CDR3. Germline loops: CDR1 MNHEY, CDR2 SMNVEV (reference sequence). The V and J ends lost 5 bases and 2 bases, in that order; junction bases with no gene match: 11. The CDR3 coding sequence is TGTGCCAGCAGTCACGTCCAGGACAGGGTCCCCTACGAGCAGTACTTC. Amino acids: CASSHVQDRVPYEQYF.

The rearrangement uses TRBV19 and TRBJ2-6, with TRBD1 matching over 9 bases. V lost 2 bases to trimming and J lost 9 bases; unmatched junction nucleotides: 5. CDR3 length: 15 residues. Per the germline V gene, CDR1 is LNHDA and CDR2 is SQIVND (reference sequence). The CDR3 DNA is TGTGCCAGTAGTATACATATGGACAGGGGCAACGTCCTGACTTTC. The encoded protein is CASSIHMDRGNVLTF.

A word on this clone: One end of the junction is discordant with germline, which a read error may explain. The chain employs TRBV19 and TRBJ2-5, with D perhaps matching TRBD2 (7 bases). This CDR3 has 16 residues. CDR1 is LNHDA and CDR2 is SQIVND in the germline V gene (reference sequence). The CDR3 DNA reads TGTGCCAGTAGTATAATAGGGGGGGGAGGCCAAGGGACCCAGTACTTC. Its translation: CASSIIGGGGQGTQYF.

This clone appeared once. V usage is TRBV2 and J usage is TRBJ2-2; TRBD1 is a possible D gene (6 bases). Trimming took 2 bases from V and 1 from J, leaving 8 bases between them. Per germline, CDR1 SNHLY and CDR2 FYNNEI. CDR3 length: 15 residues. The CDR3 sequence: CASSEQGQNTGELFF. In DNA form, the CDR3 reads TGTGCCAGCAGTGAACAGGGACAGAACACCGGGGAGCTGTTTTTT.

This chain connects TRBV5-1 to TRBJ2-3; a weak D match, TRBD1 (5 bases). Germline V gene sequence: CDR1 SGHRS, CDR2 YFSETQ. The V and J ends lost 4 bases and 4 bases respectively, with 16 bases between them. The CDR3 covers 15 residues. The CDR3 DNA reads TGCGCCAGCAGCGCCGCTGGGGCTGGGGCAGATACGCAGTATTTT. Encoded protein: CASSAAGAGADTQYF.

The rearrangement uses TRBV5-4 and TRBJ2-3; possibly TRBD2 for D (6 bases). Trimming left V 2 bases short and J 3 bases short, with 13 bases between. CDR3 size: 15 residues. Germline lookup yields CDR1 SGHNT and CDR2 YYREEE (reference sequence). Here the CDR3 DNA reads TGTGCCAGCAGCTTCGGTAGCGGAGCTACAGATACGCAGTATTTT. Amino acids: CASSFGSGATDTQYF.

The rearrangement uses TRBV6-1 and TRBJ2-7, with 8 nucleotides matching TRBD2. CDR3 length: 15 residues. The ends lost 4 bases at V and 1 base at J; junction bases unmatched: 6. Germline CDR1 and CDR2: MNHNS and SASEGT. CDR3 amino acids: CASSAGTSSSYEQYF. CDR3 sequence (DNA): TGTGCCAGCAGTGCCGGGACTAGTTCGTCCTACGAGCAGTACTTC.

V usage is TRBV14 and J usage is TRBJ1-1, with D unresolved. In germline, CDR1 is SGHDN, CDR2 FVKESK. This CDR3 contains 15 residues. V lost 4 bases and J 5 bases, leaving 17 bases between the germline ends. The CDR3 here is CASSLVTYSGTEAFF. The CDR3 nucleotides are TGTGCCAGCAGCCTCGTGACTTATTCGGGTACTGAAGCTTTCTTT.